This is a list of T cell receptor beta chains from one sample in a study of blood T cells in healthy people across ages. In TCRdb, the 5' RACE reads were re-called with MiXCR into one record per CDR3 protein. This table holds 1.5 million to 2 million distinct CDR3 sequences, 25% to 30% found once. Input material: blood. These receptors came from a woman aged 25 to 45 in good health. The CDR3 runs from the conserved cysteine through the conserved F or W. A D gene is named only where the DNA matches it firmly. Clone size, where shown, is once, few, many, or a class for clones that have expanded.

j_gene	v_gene	d_gene	abundance	CDR3nt	CDR3aa
TRBJ2-2	TRBV6-5	-	-	TGTGCCAGCAGTTACCGGACGCCTACGGAGCTGTTTTTT	CASSYRTPTELFF
TRBJ2-1	TRBV29-1	TRBD2	-	TGCAGCGTTGTCGGCGGGAGTGCTTACAATGAGCAGTTCTTC	CSVVGGSAYNEQFF
TRBJ2-1	TRBV18	TRBD2	many	TGTGCCAGCAGTCCAGGCCTAGCGGGGGTTGAGCAGTTCTTC	CASSPGLAGVEQFF
TRBJ2-6	TRBV27	-	-	TGTGCCAGCAGGCGCGACCTCTCTGGGGCCAACGTCCTGACTTTC	CASRRDLSGANVLTF
TRBJ2-1	TRBV10-3	-	few	TGTGCCATCGGGGGGGGCCTATCCAATGAGCAGTTCTTC	CAIGGGLSNEQFF
TRBJ2-3	TRBV20-1	TRBD2	few	TGCAGTGCGAGGGGACTAGGGGCGAGCGCAGATACGCAGTATTTT	CSARGLGASADTQYF
TRBJ2-1	TRBV14	TRBD2	once	TGTGCCAGCAGCGTCTGGCGGGGGGTTGGCAATGAGCAGTTCTTC	CASSVWRGVGNEQFF
TRBJ2-1	TRBV27	-	few	TGTGCCAGCAGTTTATCGAAGGTGGTAGGTGAGCAGTTCTTC	CASSLSKVVGEQFF
TRBJ2-1	TRBV28	TRBD1	-	TGTGCCAGCAACCCCGGGACAGCAAACAATGAGCAGTTCTTC	CASNPGTANNEQFF
TRBJ1-2	TRBV7-9	-	few	TGTGCCAGCAGCTTAGTACAGTTGGGCCATGGCTACACCTTC	CASSLVQLGHGYTF